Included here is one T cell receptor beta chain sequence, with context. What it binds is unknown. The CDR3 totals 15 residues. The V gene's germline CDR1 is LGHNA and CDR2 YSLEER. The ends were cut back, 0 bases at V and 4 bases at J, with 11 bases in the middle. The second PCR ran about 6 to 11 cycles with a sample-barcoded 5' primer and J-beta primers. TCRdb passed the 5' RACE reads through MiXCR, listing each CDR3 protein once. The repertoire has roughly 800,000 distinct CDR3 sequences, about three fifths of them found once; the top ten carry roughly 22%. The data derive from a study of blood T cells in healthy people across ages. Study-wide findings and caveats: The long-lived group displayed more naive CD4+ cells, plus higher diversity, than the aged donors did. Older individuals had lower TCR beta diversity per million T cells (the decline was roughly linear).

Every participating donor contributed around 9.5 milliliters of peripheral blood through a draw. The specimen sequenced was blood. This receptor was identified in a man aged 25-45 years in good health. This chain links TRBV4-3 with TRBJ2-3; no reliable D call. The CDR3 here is CASSQESNRADTQYF. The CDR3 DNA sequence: TGCGCCAGCAGCCAAGAGTCAAACCGGGCAGATACGCAGTATTTT.